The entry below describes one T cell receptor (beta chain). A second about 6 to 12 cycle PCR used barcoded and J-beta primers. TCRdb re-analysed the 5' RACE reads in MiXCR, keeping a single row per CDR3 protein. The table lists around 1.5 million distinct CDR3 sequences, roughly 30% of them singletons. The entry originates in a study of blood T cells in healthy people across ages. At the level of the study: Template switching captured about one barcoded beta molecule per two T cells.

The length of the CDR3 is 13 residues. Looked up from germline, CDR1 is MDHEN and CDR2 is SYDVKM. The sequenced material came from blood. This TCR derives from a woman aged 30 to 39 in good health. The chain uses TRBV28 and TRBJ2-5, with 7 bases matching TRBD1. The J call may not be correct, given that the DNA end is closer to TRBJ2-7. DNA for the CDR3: TGTGCCAGCAGTTTAGCACAGGGGCGCGAGCAGTACTTC. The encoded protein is CASSLAQGREQYF.